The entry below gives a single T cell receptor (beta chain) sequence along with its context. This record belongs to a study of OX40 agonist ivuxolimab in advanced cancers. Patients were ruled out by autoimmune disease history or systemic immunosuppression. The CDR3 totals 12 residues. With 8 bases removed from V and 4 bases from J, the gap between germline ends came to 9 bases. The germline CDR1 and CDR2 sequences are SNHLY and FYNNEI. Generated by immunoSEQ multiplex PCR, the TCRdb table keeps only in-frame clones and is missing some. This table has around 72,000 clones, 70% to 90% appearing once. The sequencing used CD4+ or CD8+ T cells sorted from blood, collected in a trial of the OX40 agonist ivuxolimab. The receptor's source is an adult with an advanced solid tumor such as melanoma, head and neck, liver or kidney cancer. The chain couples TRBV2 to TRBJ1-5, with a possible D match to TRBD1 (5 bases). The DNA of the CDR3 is TGTGCCAGCCGACAGCCGAATCAGCCCCAGCATTTT. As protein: CASRQPNQPQHF.